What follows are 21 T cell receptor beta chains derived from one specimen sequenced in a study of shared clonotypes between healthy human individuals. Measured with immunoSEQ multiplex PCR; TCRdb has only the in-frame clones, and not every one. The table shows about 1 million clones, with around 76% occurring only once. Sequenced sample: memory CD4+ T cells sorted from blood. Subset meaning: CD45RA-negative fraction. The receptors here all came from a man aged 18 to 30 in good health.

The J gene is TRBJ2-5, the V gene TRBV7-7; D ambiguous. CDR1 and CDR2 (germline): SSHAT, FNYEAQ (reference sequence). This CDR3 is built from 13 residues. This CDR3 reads CATALGYQETQYF. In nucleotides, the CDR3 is TGTGCTACCGCTTTAGGGTACCAAGAGACCCAGTACTTC.

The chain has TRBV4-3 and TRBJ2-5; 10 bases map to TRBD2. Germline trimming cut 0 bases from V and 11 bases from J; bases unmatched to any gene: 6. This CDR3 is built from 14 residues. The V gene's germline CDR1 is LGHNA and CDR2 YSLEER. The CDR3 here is CASSQDPLAGEQYF. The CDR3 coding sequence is TGCGCCAGCAGCCAAGACCCCCTAGCGGGGGAGCAGTACTTC.

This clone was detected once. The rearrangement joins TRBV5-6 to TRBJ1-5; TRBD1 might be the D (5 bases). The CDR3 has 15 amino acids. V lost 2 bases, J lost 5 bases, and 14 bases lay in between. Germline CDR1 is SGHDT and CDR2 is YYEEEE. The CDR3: CASSFGAGSDQPQHF. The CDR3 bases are TGTGCCAGCAGCTTCGGAGCAGGGTCAGATCAGCCCCAGCATTTT. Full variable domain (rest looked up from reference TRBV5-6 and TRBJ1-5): DAGVTQSPTHLIKTRGQQVTLRCSPKSGHDTVSWYQQALGQGPQFIFQYYEEEERQRGNFPDRFSGHQFPNYSSELNVNALLLGDSALYLCASSFGAGSDQPQHFGDGTRLSIL.

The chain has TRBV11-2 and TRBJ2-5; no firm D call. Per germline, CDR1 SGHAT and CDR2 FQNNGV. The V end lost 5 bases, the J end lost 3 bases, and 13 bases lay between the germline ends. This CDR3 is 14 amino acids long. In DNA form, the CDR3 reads TGTGCCAGCAGCATACGGACCCAAAAAGAGACCCAGTACTTC. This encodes CASSIRTQKETQYF. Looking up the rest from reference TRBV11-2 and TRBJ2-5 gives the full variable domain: EAGVAQSPRYKIIEKRQSVAFWCNPISGHATLYWYQQILGQGPKLLIQFQNNGVVDDSQLPKDRFSAERLKGVDSTLKIQPAKLEDSAVYLCASSIRTQKETQYFGPGTRLLVL.

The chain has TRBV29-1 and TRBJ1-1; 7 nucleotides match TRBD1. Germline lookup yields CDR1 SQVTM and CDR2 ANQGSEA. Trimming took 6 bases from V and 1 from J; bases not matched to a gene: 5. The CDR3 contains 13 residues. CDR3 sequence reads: CSVTTGPNTEAFF. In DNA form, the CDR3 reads TGCAGCGTAACGACAGGGCCGAACACTGAAGCTTTCTTT. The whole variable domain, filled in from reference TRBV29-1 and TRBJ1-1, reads SAVISQKPSRDICQRGTSLTIQCQVDSQVTMMFWYRQQPGQSLTLIATANQGSEATYESGFVIDKFPISRPNLTFSTLTVSNMSPEDSSIYLCSVTTGPNTEAFFGQGTRLTVV.

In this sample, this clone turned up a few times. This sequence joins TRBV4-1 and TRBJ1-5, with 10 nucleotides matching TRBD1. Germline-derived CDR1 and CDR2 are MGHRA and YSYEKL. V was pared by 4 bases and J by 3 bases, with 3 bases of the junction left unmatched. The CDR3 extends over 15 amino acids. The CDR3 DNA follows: TGCGCCAGCAGCCGAGGGACAGGGGTCAATCAGCCCCAGCATTTT. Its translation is CASSRGTGVNQPQHF.

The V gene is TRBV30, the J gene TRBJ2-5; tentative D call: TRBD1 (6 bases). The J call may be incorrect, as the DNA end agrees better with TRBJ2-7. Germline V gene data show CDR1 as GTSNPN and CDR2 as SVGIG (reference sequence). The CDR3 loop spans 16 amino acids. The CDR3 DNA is TGTGCCTGGAGTGCCTACGCCACAGGGACCCCCTACGAGCAGTACTTC. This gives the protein CAWSAYATGTPYEQYF.

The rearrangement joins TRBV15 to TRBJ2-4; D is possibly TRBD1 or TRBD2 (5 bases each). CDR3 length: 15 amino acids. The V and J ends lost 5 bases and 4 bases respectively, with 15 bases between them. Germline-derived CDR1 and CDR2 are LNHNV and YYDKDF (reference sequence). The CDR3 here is CATSESGSGKNIQYF. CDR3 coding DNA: TGTGCCACCAGCGAGTCGGGGTCAGGGAAAAACATTCAGTACTTC.

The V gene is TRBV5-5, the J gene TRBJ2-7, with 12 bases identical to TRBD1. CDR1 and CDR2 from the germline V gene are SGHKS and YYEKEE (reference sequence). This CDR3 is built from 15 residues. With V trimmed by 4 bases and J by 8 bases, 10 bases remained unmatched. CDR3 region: CASSPRDRGQGKQYF. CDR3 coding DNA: TGTGCCAGCAGCCCGAGGGACAGGGGGCAGGGGAAGCAGTACTTC.

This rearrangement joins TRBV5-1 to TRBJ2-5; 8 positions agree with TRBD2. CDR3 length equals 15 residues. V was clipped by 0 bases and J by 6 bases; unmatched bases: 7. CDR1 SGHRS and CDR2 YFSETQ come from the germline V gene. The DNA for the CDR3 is TGCGCCAGCAGCTTGGAGCGGGCTAGCGGGCAGACCCAGTACTTC. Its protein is CASSLERASGQTQYF.

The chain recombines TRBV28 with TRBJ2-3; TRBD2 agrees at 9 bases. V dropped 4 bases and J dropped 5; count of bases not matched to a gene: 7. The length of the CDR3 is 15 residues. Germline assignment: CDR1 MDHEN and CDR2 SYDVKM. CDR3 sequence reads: CASSSPAGGQDTQYF. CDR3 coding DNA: TGTGCCAGCAGTTCCCCAGCGGGGGGCCAAGATACGCAGTATTTT. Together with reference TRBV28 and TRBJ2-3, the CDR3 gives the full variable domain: DVKVTQSSRYLVKRTGEKVFLECVQDMDHENMFWYRQDPGLGLRLIYFSYDVKMKEKGDIPEGYSVSREKKERFSLILESASTNQTSMYLCASSSPAGGQDTQYFGPGTRLTVL.

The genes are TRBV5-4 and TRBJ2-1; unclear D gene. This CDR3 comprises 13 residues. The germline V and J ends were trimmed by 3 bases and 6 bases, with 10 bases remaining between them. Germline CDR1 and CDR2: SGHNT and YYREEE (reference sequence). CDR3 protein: CASSSINFNEQFF. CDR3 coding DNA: TGTGCCAGCAGCTCTATTAATTTCAATGAGCAGTTCTTC.

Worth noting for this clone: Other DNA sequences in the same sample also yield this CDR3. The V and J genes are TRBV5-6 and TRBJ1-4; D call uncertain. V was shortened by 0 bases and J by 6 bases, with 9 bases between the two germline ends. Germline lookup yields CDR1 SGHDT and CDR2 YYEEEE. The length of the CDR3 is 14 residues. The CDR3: CASSLGGRYEKLFF. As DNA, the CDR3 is TGTGCCAGCAGCTTGGGTGGGAGATATGAAAAACTGTTTTTT.

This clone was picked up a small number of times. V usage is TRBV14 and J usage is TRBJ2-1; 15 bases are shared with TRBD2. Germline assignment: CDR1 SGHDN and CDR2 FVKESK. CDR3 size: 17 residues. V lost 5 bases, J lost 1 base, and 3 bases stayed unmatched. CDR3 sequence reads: CASSGLAGGKSYNEQFF. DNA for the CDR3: TGTGCCAGCAGCGGACTAGCGGGGGGGAAGTCCTACAATGAGCAGTTCTTC.

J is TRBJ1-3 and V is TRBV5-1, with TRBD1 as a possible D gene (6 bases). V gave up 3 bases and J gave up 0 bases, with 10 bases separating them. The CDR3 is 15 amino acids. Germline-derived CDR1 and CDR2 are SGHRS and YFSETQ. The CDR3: CASSSQGYSGNTIYF. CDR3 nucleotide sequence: TGCGCCAGCAGCTCTCAGGGGTACTCTGGAAACACCATATATTTT.

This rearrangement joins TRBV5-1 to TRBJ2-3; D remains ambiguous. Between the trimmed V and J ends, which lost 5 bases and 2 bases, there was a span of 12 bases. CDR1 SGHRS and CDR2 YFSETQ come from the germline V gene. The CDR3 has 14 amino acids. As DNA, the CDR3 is TGCGCCAGCAGAGGTTGGGGAATCACAGATACGCAGTATTTT. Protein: CASRGWGITDTQYF.

CDR3 bases: TGTGCCTGGGGCCGGGACAAGGCCTACGAGCAGTACTTC. Protein product: CAWGRDKAYEQYF. V usage is TRBV30 and J usage is TRBJ2-7, with D possibly TRBD1 on 6 matching bases. Trimming stripped 5 bases from V and 2 bases from J, with 13 bases between. Germline V gene lookup returns CDR1 GTSNPN and CDR2 SVGIG (reference sequence). The CDR3 totals 13 residues.

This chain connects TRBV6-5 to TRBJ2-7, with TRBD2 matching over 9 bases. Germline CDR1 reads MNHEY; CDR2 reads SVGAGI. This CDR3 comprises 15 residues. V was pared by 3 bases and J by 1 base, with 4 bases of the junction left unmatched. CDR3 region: CASSYSGSFSYEQYF. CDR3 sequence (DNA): TGTGCCAGCAGTTATAGCGGGAGTTTTTCCTACGAGCAGTACTTC.

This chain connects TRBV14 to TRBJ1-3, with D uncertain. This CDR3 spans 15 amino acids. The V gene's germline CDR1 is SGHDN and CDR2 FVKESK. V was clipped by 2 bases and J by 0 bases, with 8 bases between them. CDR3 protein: CASSQQAHSGNTIYF. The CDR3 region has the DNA TGTGCCAGCAGCCAACAGGCTCACTCTGGAAACACCATATATTTT.

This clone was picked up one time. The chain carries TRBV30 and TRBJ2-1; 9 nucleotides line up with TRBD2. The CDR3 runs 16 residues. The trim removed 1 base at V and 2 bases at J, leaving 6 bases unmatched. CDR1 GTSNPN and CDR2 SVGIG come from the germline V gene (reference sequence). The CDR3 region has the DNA TGTGCCTGGAGTGGACGGGCTAGCGGGGCCTACAATGAGCAGTTCTTC. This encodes CAWSGRASGAYNEQFF. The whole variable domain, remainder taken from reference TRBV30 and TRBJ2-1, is SQTIHQWPATLVQPVGSPLSLECTVEGTSNPNLYWYRQAAGRGLQLLFYSVGIGQISSEVPQNLSASRPQDRQFILSSKKLLLSDSGFYLCAWSGRASGAYNEQFFGPGTRLTVL.

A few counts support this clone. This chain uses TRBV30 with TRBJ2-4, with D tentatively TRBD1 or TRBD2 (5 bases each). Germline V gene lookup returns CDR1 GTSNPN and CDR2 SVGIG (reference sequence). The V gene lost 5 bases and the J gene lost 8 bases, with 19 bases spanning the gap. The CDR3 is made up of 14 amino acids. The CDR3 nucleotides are TGTGCCTGGTCTCCGGGACCCCTCTCAGACATTCAGTACTTC. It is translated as CAWSPGPLSDIQYF.